Listed below are T cell receptor beta chains from one sample, sequenced in a study of regulatory T cells in long-lasting Graves disease. TCRdb reanalysed the multiplex PCR reads using MiXCR and keeps one entry per CDR3 protein. The table includes about 540,000 distinct CDR3 sequences, roughly 14% detected once. These data are also associated with another study on T cells in Graves' hyperthyroidism and ophthalmopathy.

The sample in question was peripheral blood mononuclear cells (PBMCs), obtained at new diagnosis, from a patient treated with antithyroid drugs. The receptor source for this set is a man aged 25 to 40 with Graves disease. Each CDR3 is given with its conserved first and last residue. The order of the fields is D gene, V gene, clone size, J gene, CDR3 DNA, CDR3 protein. A D gene is named only where the DNA matches it firmly. Clone size is stated in some rows and not others, as once, few, many or a class when expanded.

NA	TRBV6-2/TRBV6-3	few	TRBJ2-5	TGTGCCAGCAGTGGAGGCGGGTCCTGGGCGGAGACCCAGTACTTC	CASSGGGSWAETQYF
NA	TRBV24-1	many	TRBJ2-2	TGTGCCACCAGTGATCCATATCTGGGGACCGGGGAGCTGTTTTTT	CATSDPYLGTGELFF
NA	TRBV2	few	TRBJ2-1	TGTGCCAGCAGTGTAGGTTTTACAATTCACGATGAGCAGTTCTTC	CASSVGFTIHDEQFF
NA	TRBV29-1	many	TRBJ2-7	TGCAGCGTTGAAGCTCGCTACAGGGGAGGCTACGAGCAGTACTTC	CSVEARYRGGYEQYF
TRBD1	TRBV30	few	TRBJ2-3	TGTGCCTGGAGCAGGGTACAGGGGGCGCGGACAGATACGCAGTATTTT	CAWSRVQGARTDTQYF
TRBD2	TRBV24-1	few	TRBJ2-3	TGTGCCACCAGTGATTCCCTAGCGGGAGCCCTAGATACGCAGTATTTT	CATSDSLAGALDTQYF
NA	TRBV14	many	TRBJ1-1	TGTGCCAGCAGCTTGATTTTGAACACTGAAGCTTTCTTT	CASSLILNTEAFF
NA	TRBV11-2	NA	TRBJ2-1	TGTGCCAGCAGCCAAATCCGGGGCCTGTCCGGCGAGCTGTTCTTC	CASSQIRGLSGELFF
TRBD1	TRBV7-9	many	TRBJ1-2	TGTGCCAGCAGCTTCCGGGACAGGGGGCGTGATGGCTACACCTTC	CASSFRDRGRDGYTF
TRBD1	TRBV13	many	TRBJ1-1	TGTGCCAGCAGCCGAATATCCGGGACAGGGAACACTGAAGCTTTCTTT	CASSRISGTGNTEAFF
TRBD2	TRBV28	many	TRBJ2-7	TGTGCCACGGGGACTAGCGCGTCCTACGAGCAGTACTTC	CATGTSASYEQYF
NA	TRBV29-1	NA	TRBJ1-5	TGCAGCGTTGAAGATCGGAGTTTCAGAAAAGGGAGCAATCAGCCCCAGCATTTT	CSVEDRSFRKGSNQPQHF
NA	TRBV10-3	many	TRBJ2-3	TGTGCCATCAGCTCCGGGGCACGCGGGGATACGCAGTATTTT	CAISSGARGDTQYF
NA	TRBV20-1	NA	TRBJ1-1	TGCAGTGCTAGGTACCTAACAGGGCGGGGGTCTGAAGCTTTCTTT	CSARYLTGRGSEAFF
TRBD1	TRBV27	many	TRBJ1-4	TGTGCCAGCAGTGCAAGACAGGGGGCGTATGAAAAACTGTTTTTT	CASSARQGAYEKLFF
NA	TRBV20-1	many	TRBJ2-1	TGCAGTGCTAGGTTAGGTACCCTCAATGAGCAGTTCTTC	CSARLGTLNEQFF
TRBD1	TRBV5-1	few	TRBJ1-3	TGCGCCAGCAGCTTGGCTGGGACAGGGAGCGGAAACACCATATATTTT	CASSLAGTGSGNTIYF
TRBD1	TRBV5-5	many	TRBJ2-1	TGTGCCAGCAGCTCGGGACAGCAGAATGAGCAGTTCTTC	CASSSGQQNEQFF
NA	TRBV7-9	many	TRBJ1-1	TGTGCCAGCACTATGAACACTGAAGCTTTCTTT	CASTMNTEAFF
NA	TRBV14	NA	TRBJ2-5	TGTGCCAGCAGCCAAGGGGGGGCAGGAGGAGTAAAAGAGACCCAGTACTTC	CASSQGGAGGVKETQYF
NA	TRBV3-1	NA	TRBJ2-7	TGTGCCAGCAGCACGGGACCGTACTCCTACGAGCAGTACTTC	CASSTGPYSYEQYF
NA	TRBV19	few	TRBJ2-7	TGTGCCAGTCAGAGGGGAAGTTCCTACGAGCAGTACTTC	CASQRGSSYEQYF
NA	TRBV7-9	many	TRBJ2-3	TGTGCCAGCAATCCGATTCGGGGTGGGACTCTTCACCTTACGCAGTATTTT	CASNPIRGGTLHLTQYF
TRBD2	TRBV2	many	TRBJ2-7	TGTGCCAGCAGTGACCGGGACTACCGTTACTACGAGCAGTACTTC	CASSDRDYRYYEQYF
NA	TRBV9	NA	TRBJ2-1	TGTGCCGGCAGCGTAGACGGGAAAACCTACAATGAGCAGTTCTTC	CAGSVDGKTYNEQFF
NA	TRBV19	few	TRBJ2-1	TGTGCCAGTAGTACGGCTGTCTCGCGGAATGAGCAGTTCTTC	CASSTAVSRNEQFF
NA	TRBV2	many	TRBJ1-3	TGTGCCAGCACTGGGAGGTGGATCAACACCATATATTTT	CASTGRWINTIYF
TRBD1	TRBV5-1	NA	TRBJ1-2	TGCGCCAGCAGCTTGCCCGGGACAGGGGGCGCGATCTATGGCTACACCTTC	CASSLPGTGGAIYGYTF
NA	TRBV20-1	NA	TRBJ2-4	TGCAGTGCCCAGCTAGCCAAAAACATTCAGTACTTC	CSAQLAKNIQYF
NA	TRBV12-3/TRBV12-4	many	TRBJ2-3	TGTGCCAGCAGGCTTTACACAGATACGCAGTATTTT	CASRLYTDTQYF
TRBD1	TRBV7-8	many	TRBJ1-1	TGTGCCAGCAGCTTAGGAGTGGGGGCAGGGGGGGTCACTGAAGCTTTCTTT	CASSLGVGAGGVTEAFF
TRBD1	TRBV2	many	TRBJ1-2	TGTGCCAGCAGTGACAGTCTCACAGGGGATCCGGACTATGGCTACACCTTC	CASSDSLTGDPDYGYTF
TRBD2	TRBV11-2	many	TRBJ2-3	TGTGCCAGCAGCTTCGGGGAGGGCCTAAGATGGGGAGATACGCAGTATTTT	CASSFGEGLRWGDTQYF
TRBD2	TRBV7-2	NA	TRBJ2-1	TGTGCCAGCAGCTTTAGGGGGCAGGGGGGACTAGCGGGAAGCAATGAGCAGTTCTTC	CASSFRGQGGLAGSNEQFF
NA	TRBV5-1	NA	TRBJ2-7	TGCGCCAGCAGCATTGGACAGTACGAGCAGTACTTC	CASSIGQYEQYF